The present entry profiles one T cell receptor (beta chain) with its context. These data originate in a study of blood T cell repertoires in COVID-19. This CDR3 region has 18 residues. With V trimmed by 3 bases and J by 6 bases, 10 bases remained unmatched. Germline CDR1 is KGHDR and CDR2 is SFDVKD. The protocol was immunoSEQ multiplex PCR, while the TCRdb copy is restricted to in-frame clones and leaves out a portion. The sample carries fewer than 50,000 clones, over 85% recorded once. The sample comprised peripheral blood. The rearrangement joins TRBV24-1 to TRBJ2-1; TRBD2 aligns across 13 bases. The TCR comes from a man between 45 and 60 years old with COVID-19, enrolled during active disease. The CDR3 coding sequence is TGTGCCACCAGTGATCCCGGGACTAGCGGGATTGGAACCAATGAGCAGTTCTTC. This sequence encodes CATSDPGTSGIGTNEQFF.